The 19 T cell receptor delta chains below were found in one sample sequenced in a study of gamma-delta T cells after stem cell transplantation. TCRdb repeated clone calling on the RT-PCR reads with CATT. The repertoire holds 13,000 or so delta-chain clones, with roughly 32% as singletons. Input material: gamma-delta T cells. These TCRs come from a human donor. It is not recorded whose cells these are; they may come from a transplant donor.

There are a few counts of this clone. V usage is TRDV2 and J usage is TRDJ3, with 10 bases aligning to TRDD3. The CDR3 consists of 18 residues. Trimming at V came to 3 bases and at J to 2 bases, leaving 6 bases not matched to a gene. CDR1 and CDR2 (germline): GEAIGNYY, EKD. Here the CDR3 reads CACDPVGDTTWDTRQMFF. CDR3 sequence (DNA): TGTGCCTGTGACCCTGTGGGGGATACCACCTGGGACACCCGACAGATGTTTTTC.

Note on this clone: Just one base apart from a much larger clone, this may be a read error. V usage is TRDV2 and J usage is TRDJ3, with D possibly being TRDD3 (6 bases). Trimming took 0 bases from V and 0 from J, leaving 20 bases between them. CDR1 is GEAIGNYY, CDR2 EKD, per germline. This CDR3 region has 21 residues. CDR3 region: CACDTAFIGDPSSWDTRQMFF. The CDR3 bases are TGTGCCTGTGACACCGCGTTCATTGGGGATCCGAGCTCCTGGGACACCCGACAGATGTTTTTC.

The gene calls are TRDV2 and TRDJ3, with TRDD3 as a possible D gene (6 bases). The CDR3 loop spans 17 amino acids. Per the germline V gene, CDR1 is GEAIGNYY and CDR2 is EKD. V was pared by 3 bases and J by 0 bases, with 11 bases between. The CDR3: CACDLTGSSWDTRQMFF. As DNA, the CDR3 is TGTGCCTGTGACCTTACTGGGAGCTCCTGGGACACCCGACAGATGTTTTTC.

This clone was observed a handful of times. A far larger clone is just one base off, so this is likely a read error. This sample includes further DNA sequences coding for the same CDR3. The chain links TRDV2 to TRDJ3; a possible D gene is TRDD3 (6 bases). The CDR3 contains 17 residues. Germline V gene lookup returns CDR1 GEAIGNYY and CDR2 EKD. V shed 1 base and J shed 0 bases, with 9 bases lying between them. The CDR3: CACDTGGYSWDTRQMFF. CDR3 nucleotide sequence: TGTGCCTGTGACACTGGGGGGTACTCCTGGGACACCCGACAGATGTTTTTC.

The J gene is TRDJ1, the V gene TRDV2, with 12 nucleotides matching TRDD3. Germline CDR1 reads GEAIGNYY; CDR2 reads EKD. With 3 bases clipped from V and 0 bases from J, the junction kept 28 bases outside the gene matches. This CDR3 has 24 residues. CDR3 nucleotides: TGTGCCTGTGACCCAGCAGATGATGGTACTGGGGGATACTCGGCGGTGGTGTACACCGATAAACTCATCTTT. It yields the protein CACDPADDGTGGYSAVVYTDKLIF.

The chain recombines TRDV3 with TRDJ1; the D is unclear. This CDR3 region has 17 residues. V was trimmed by 2 bases and J by 1 base, leaving 23 bases between them. Germline-derived CDR1 and CDR2 are TVYSNPD and GDNSRS (reference sequence). The CDR3 DNA follows: TGTGCCTTTTTGCGAGAACTACTGCACGTCGGCACCGATAAACTCATCTTT. This translates into CAFLRELLHVGTDKLIF.

With regard to this clone: The sample carries other DNA sequences with the same CDR3. This chain uses TRDV1 with TRDJ1; no firm D call. The CDR3 is 11 amino acids. V lost 0 bases to trimming and J lost 10 bases, with 6 bases between them. The V gene's germline CDR1 is TSWWSYY and CDR2 QGS. CDR3 region: CALGELDGLIF. The CDR3 DNA sequence: TGTGCTCTTGGGGAACTAGATGGACTCATCTTT.

This clone was detected only a few times. The genes are TRDV3 and TRDJ1; 13 nucleotides line up with TRDD3. The V segment lost 2 bases and the J segment 0 bases; nucleotides outside the gene matches: 15. The CDR3 is 19 residues long. CDR1 and CDR2 (germline): TVYSNPD, GDNSRS (reference sequence). The CDR3 loop is CAFATKYWGIRSYTDKLIF. The CDR3 DNA follows: TGTGCCTTTGCCACCAAGTACTGGGGGATACGCTCGTACACCGATAAACTCATCTTT.

The J gene is TRDJ2, the V gene TRDV3; TRDD3 might be the D (5 bases). CDR1 and CDR2 from the germline V gene are TVYSNPD and GDNSRS (reference sequence). This CDR3 has 22 residues. The V end lost 4 bases, the J end lost 5 bases, and 41 bases lay between the germline ends. CDR3 bases: TGTGCCTCCCGATCCCCTGGGTACCCCTGGCCCCTGGGAAACGTCCTCACAGCACAACTCTTCTTT. This translates into CASRSPGYPWPLGNVLTAQLFF.

This clone was counted a few times. J is TRDJ1 and V is TRDV1, with 12 bases matching TRDD3. The V segment lost 1 base and the J segment 3 bases; nucleotides outside the gene matches: 18. The germline V gene has CDR1 TSWWSYY and CDR2 QGS. The CDR3 runs to 21 residues. The CDR3 region is CALGEHSTSPGGYGYADKLIF. Written as DNA, the CDR3 is TGTGCTCTTGGGGAACATTCTACGTCTCCTGGGGGATACGGATACGCCGATAAACTCATCTTT.

In regard to this clone: Other DNA variants within this sample encode the same CDR3. This chain uses TRDV2 with TRDJ1; 7 positions agree with TRDD3. With V trimmed by 1 base and J by 0 bases, 4 bases remained unmatched. The CDR3 contains 15 residues. Germline V gene sequence: CDR1 GEAIGNYY, CDR2 EKD. CDR3 sequence reads: CACDTGGPYTDKLIF. CDR3 nucleotide sequence: TGTGCCTGTGACACTGGGGGACCGTACACCGATAAACTCATCTTT.

This clone is deemed medium-sized. Distinct nucleotide sequences in the sample also encode this CDR3. This sequence joins TRDV2 and TRDJ3; 13 nucleotides line up with TRDD3. The CDR3 runs 22 residues. J was trimmed by 0 bases and V by 0 bases; bases with no gene match: 10. The germline V gene encodes CDR1 GEAIGNYY and CDR2 EKD. CDR3 amino acids: CACDTGGLGDTPSSWDTRQMFF. The CDR3 DNA is TGTGCCTGTGACACCGGTGGACTGGGGGATACGCCAAGCTCCTGGGACACCCGACAGATGTTTTTC.

This clone was counted only a few times. DNA for the CDR3: TGTGCCTGTGACACCCTTGTACTGGGGGATACCCATCGAAAATACACCGATAAACTCATCTTT. This encodes CACDTLVLGDTHRKYTDKLIF. The chain combines TRDV2 with TRDJ1, with TRDD3 matching 12 bases. V lost 0 bases, J lost 0 bases, and 16 bases stayed unmatched. Germline-derived CDR1 and CDR2 are GEAIGNYY and EKD. The CDR3 runs 21 residues.

Turning to this clone: Relative to the germline gene, one junction end is altered; a read error may explain this. This chain links TRDV2 with TRDJ3, with D possibly TRDD3 on 6 matching bases. CDR1 is GEAIGNYY, CDR2 EKD, per germline. CDR3 length: 18 residues. The CDR3 loop reads CACDTAGASSLYTLQMFF. CDR3 DNA sequence: TGTGCCTGTGACACCGCTGGGGCGAGCTCCTTGTACACCCTACAGATGTTTTTC.

Details on this clone: One junction end disagrees with the germline gene, perhaps due to a read error. The chain links TRDV2 to TRDJ3; 12 bases map to TRDD3. The CDR3 contains 19 residues. CDR1 and CDR2 from the germline V gene are GEAIGNYY and EKD. CDR3 sequence: CACDTYWGILSLDTRQMFF. CDR3 sequence (DNA): TGTGCCTGTGACACCTACTGGGGGATACTCTCCTTGGACACCCGACAGATGTTTTTC.

This chain links TRDV2 with TRDJ2, with 8 bases matching TRDD3. The germline CDR1 and CDR2 sequences are GEAIGNYY and EKD. Trimming at V came to 3 bases and at J to 1 base, leaving 12 bases not matched to a gene. The CDR3 consists of 18 residues. The CDR3 sequence: CACDSFLGDPCLTAQLFF. DNA for the CDR3: TGTGCCTGTGACTCTTTCCTGGGGGACCCTTGTTTGACAGCACAACTCTTCTTT.

The sample holds a few counts of this clone. This rearrangement joins TRDV3 to TRDJ1, with TRDD3 identical over 8 bases. The CDR3 covers 18 residues. The germline gives CDR1 TVYSNPD, CDR2 GDNSRS (reference sequence). V lost 5 bases to trimming and J lost 0 bases; unmatched junction nucleotides: 20. CDR3 sequence (DNA): TGTGCCCGCTCCCTTTCGGGTCTCTGGGGGACCTACACCGATAAACTCATCTTT. It encodes CARSLSGLWGTYTDKLIF.

CDR3 nucleotide sequence: TGTGCCTGTGACCTACTGGGGGTCAACTCCTGGGACACCCGACAGATGTTTTTC. Residues: CACDLLGVNSWDTRQMFF. This sequence joins TRDV2 and TRDJ3; 8 bases fit TRDD3. The germline V gene has CDR1 GEAIGNYY and CDR2 EKD. The CDR3 is 18 residues long. V shed 3 bases and J 0 bases; nucleotides not matched to a gene: 6.

The V and J genes are TRDV1 and TRDJ1, with TRDD3 matching over 11 bases. There are 21 residues in the CDR3. Unmatched junction bases numbered 20, after V lost 2 bases and J lost 3 bases. CDR1 and CDR2 (germline): TSWWSYY, QGS. CDR3: CALGESTNRMRGGYGPDKLIF. The CDR3 bases are TGTGCTCTTGGGGAATCAACTAACCGAATGCGTGGGGGATACGGACCCGATAAACTCATCTTT.